The 5 T cell receptor beta chains presented below share a single source sample, sequenced in a study of blood T cell repertoires in COVID-19. Data came from immunoSEQ multiplex PCR; TCRdb stores just in-frame clones and leaves some out. The table has around 220,000 clones, around 82% seen once. Sample: PBMCs or T cells enriched from blood (not recorded which). The receptors come from a woman aged 35 to 49 with acute COVID-19.

This rearrangement joins TRBV5-6 to TRBJ1-1; D is undetermined. The V and J ends lost 0 bases and 9 bases respectively, with 12 bases between them. In germline, CDR1 is SGHDT, CDR2 YYEEEE. This CDR3 has 13 residues. The CDR3 here is CASSLGQQIKAFF. In nucleotides, the CDR3 is TGTGCCAGCAGCTTGGGACAACAAATTAAAGCTTTCTTT.

This chain links TRBV6-5 with TRBJ1-1; unclear D gene. The CDR3 is made up of 15 amino acids. Germline lookup yields CDR1 MNHEY and CDR2 SVGAGI. V was trimmed by 8 bases and J by 0 bases, leaving 16 bases between them. This CDR3 reads CASRRQQLVNTEAFF. The CDR3, as DNA: TGTGCCAGCCGCCGTCAACAGTTGGTGAACACTGAAGCTTTCTTT.

This clone was seen more than once but under ten times. J is TRBJ1-6 and V is TRBV27, with a weak D call TRBD1 (5 bases). This CDR3 is 15 amino acids long. Trimming removed 7 bases from V and 6 bases from J, with 16 bases in between. CDR1 MNHEY and CDR2 SMNVEV come from the germline V gene (reference sequence). Here the CDR3 DNA reads TGTGCCAGCACCCCCTTCTTCGGGGGTAATTCACCCCTCCACTTT. Amino acids: CASTPFFGGNSPLHF.

The J gene is TRBJ1-1, the V gene TRBV7-8, with TRBD1 matching 9 bases. With 5 bases clipped from V and 1 base from J, the junction kept 2 bases outside the gene matches. Germline CDR1 is SGHVS and CDR2 is FQNEAQ. The CDR3 extends over 14 amino acids. CDR3 protein: CASSVGQGNTEAFF. The CDR3 region has the DNA TGTGCCAGCAGCGTGGGACAGGGGAACACTGAAGCTTTCTTT.

The chain links TRBV27 to TRBJ1-2, with 10 bases fitting TRBD1. Germline-derived CDR1 and CDR2 are MNHEY and SMNVEV (reference sequence). The CDR3 is made up of 18 amino acids. After removal of 0 bases from V and 5 bases from J, the junction contained 12 bases not matched to a gene. Here the CDR3 DNA reads TGTGCCAGCAGTTTATCTGAGGCGGGACAGGGGTCCTTTTATGGCTACACCTTC. The encoded protein is CASSLSEAGQGSFYGYTF.